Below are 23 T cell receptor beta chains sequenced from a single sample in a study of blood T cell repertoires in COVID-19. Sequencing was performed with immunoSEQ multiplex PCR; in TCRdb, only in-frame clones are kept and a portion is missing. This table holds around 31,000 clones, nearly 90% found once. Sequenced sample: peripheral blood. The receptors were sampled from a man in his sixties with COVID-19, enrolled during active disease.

The CDR3 DNA sequence: TGTGCCAGCAGTTTAGACGACACCTATGGCTACACCTTC. Translating it yields CASSLDDTYGYTF. The gene calls are TRBV12-3 or TRBV12-4 and TRBJ1-2, with unresolved D. V lost 1 base, J lost 4 bases, and 7 bases lay in between. The CDR3 loop spans 13 amino acids.

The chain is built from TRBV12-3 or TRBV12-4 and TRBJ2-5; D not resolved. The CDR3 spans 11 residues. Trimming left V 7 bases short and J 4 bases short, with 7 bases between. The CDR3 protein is CASTSGETQYF. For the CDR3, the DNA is TGTGCCAGCACCTCGGGAGAGACCCAGTACTTC.

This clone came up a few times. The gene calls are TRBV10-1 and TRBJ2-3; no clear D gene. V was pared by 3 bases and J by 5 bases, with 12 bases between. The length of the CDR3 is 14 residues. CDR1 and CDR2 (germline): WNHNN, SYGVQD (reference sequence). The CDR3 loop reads CASSDSASGDTQYF. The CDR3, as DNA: TGCGCCAGCAGTGACTCGGCCTCGGGAGATACGCAGTATTTT.

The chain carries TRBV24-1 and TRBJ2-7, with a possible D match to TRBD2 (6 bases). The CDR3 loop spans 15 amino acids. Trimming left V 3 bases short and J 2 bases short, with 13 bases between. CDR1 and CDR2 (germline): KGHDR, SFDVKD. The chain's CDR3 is CATSDPGTGAYEQYF. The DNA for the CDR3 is TGTGCCACCAGTGATCCCGGGACGGGGGCCTACGAGCAGTACTTC.

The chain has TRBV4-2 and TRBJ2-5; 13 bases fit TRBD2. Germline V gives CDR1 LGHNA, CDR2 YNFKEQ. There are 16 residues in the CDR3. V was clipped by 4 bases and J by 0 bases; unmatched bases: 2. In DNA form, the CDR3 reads TGTGCCAGCAGCCCAGGGACTAGCGGGGACCAAGAGACCCAGTACTTC. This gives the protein CASSPGTSGDQETQYF.

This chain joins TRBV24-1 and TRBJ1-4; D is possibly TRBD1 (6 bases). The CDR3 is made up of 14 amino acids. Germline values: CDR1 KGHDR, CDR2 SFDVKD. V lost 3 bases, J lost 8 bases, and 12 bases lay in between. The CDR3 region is CATSDPRGGEKLFF. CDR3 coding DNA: TGTGCCACCAGTGATCCCCGGGGGGGCGAAAAACTGTTTTTT.

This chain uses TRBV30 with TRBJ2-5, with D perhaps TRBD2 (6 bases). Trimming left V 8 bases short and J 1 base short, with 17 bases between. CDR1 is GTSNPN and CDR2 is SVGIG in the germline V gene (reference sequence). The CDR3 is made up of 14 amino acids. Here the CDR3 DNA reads TGTGCCGGCGGGGCTAAATATCCCCAAGAGACCCAGTACTTC. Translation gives CAGGAKYPQETQYF.

CDR3 residues: CASSSGTSRGDEQFF. Written as DNA, the CDR3 is TGTGCCAGCAGCTCTGGGACTAGCCGGGGCGATGAGCAGTTCTTC. This chain links TRBV7-9 with TRBJ2-1; 9 bases line up with TRBD2. The germline V gene has CDR1 SEHNR and CDR2 FQNEAQ (reference sequence). The CDR3 is 15 amino acids. J gave up 8 bases and V 4 bases, and 9 bases lay outside the gene matches. The full variable domain, its missing parts supplied by reference TRBV7-9 and TRBJ2-1, is DTGVSQNPRHKITKRGQNVTFRCDPISEHNRLYWYRQTLGQGPEFLTYFQNEAQLEKSRLLSDRFSAERPKGSFSTLEIQRTEQGDSAMYLCASSSGTSRGDEQFFGPGTRLTVL.

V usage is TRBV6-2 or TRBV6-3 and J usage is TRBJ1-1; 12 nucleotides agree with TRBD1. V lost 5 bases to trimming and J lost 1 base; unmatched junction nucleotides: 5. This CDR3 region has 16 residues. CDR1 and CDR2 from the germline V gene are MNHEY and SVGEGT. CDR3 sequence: CASSRDRGHRNTEAFF. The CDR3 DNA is TGTGCCAGCAGTCGGGACAGGGGGCATCGGAACACTGAAGCTTTCTTT.

This CDR3 is CASSSTGSLNTEAFF. CDR3 DNA sequence: TGCGCCAGCAGCTCCACGGGAAGCTTGAACACTGAAGCTTTCTTT. This rearrangement joins TRBV5-1 to TRBJ1-1; D unresolved. The ends were cut back, 3 bases at V and 0 bases at J, with 12 bases in the middle. Germline assignment: CDR1 SGHRS and CDR2 YFSETQ. The CDR3 has 15 residues.

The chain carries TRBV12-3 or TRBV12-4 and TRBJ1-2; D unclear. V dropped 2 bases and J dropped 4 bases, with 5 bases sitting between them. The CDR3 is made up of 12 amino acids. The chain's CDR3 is CASSLSSYGYTF. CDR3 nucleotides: TGTGCCAGCAGTTTATCCAGCTATGGCTACACCTTC.

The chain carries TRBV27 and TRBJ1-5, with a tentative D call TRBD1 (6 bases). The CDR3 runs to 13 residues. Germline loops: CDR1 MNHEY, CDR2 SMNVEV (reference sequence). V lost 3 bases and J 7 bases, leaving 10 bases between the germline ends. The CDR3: CASSLRDTQPQHF. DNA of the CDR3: TGTGCCAGCAGTTTGAGGGACACACAGCCCCAGCATTTT.

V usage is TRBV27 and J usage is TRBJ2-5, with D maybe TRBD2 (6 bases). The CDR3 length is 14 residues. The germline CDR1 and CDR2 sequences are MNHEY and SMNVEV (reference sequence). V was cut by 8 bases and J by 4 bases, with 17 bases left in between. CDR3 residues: CASSPGVYGETQYF. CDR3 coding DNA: TGTGCCAGCTCCCCGGGAGTATATGGAGAGACCCAGTACTTC.

The DNA of the CDR3 is TGTGCCAGCAGCTTGGCAGGGACTAGCGGTACGCAGTATTTT. This sequence encodes CASSLAGTSGTQYF. The chain has TRBV5-4 and TRBJ2-3; TRBD2 matches 11 bases. Germline trimming cut 0 bases from V and 8 bases from J; bases unmatched to any gene: 2. Germline-derived CDR1 and CDR2 are SGHNT and YYREEE (reference sequence). The CDR3 sequence is 14 residues long.

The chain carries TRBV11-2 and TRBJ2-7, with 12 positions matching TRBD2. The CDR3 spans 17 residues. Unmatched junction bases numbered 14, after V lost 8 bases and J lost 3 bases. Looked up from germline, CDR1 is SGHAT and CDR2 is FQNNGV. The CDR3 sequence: CASEGLAGGPGNYEQYF. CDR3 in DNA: TGTGCCAGCGAGGGGCTAGCGGGAGGGCCGGGTAACTACGAGCAGTACTTC.

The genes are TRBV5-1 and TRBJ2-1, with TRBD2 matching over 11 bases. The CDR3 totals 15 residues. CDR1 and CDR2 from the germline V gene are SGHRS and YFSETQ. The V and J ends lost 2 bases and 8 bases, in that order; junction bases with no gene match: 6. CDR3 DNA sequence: TGCGCCAGCAGCTTCGGTAGCGGGAGGGTGGATGAGCAGTTCTTC. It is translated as CASSFGSGRVDEQFF.

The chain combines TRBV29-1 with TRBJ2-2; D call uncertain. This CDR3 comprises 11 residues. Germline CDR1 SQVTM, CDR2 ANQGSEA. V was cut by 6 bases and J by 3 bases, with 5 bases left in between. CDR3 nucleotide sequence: TGCAGCGTGCGAGACACCGGGGAGCTGTTTTTT. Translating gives CSVRDTGELFF.

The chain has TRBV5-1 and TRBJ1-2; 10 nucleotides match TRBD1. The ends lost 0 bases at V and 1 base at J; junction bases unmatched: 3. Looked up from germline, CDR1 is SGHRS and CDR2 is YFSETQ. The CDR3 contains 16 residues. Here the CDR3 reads CASSLGTGGNNYGYTF. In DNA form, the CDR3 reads TGCGCCAGCAGCTTGGGGACAGGGGGGAATAACTATGGCTACACCTTC. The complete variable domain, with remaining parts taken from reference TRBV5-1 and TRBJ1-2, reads KAGVTQTPRYLIKTRGQQVTLSCSPISGHRSVSWYQQTPGQGLQFLFEYFSETQRNKGNFPGRFSGRQFSNSRSEMNVSTLELGDSALYLCASSLGTGGNNYGYTFGSGTRLTVV.

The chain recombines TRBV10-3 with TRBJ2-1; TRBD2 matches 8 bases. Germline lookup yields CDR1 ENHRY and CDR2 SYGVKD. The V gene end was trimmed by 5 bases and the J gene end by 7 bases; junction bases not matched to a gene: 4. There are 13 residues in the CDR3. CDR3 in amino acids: CAISHGLANEQFF. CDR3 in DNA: TGTGCCATCAGTCACGGACTAGCAAATGAGCAGTTCTTC.

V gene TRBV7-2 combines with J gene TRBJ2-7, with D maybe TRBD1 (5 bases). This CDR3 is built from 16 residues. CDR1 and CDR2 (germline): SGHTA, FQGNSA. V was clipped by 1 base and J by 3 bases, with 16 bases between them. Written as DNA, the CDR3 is TGTGCCAGCAGCTTAGAAGGGTGGGGCTCTAACTACGAGCAGTACTTC. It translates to CASSLEGWGSNYEQYF.

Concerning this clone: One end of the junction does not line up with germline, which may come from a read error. The chain's CDR3 is CASSPGEGGALEQYF. The CDR3 DNA is TGTGCTAGCAGCCCCGGGGAGGGAGGGGCCCTCGAGCAGTACTTC. This chain joins TRBV7-7 and TRBJ2-7; 7 positions agree with TRBD2. Germline V lookup: CDR1 SSHAT, CDR2 FNYEAQ (reference sequence). This CDR3 has 15 amino acids.

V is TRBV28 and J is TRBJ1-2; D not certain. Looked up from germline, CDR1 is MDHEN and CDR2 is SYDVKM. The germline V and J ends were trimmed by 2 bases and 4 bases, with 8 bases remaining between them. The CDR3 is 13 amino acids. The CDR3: CASSLHEVYGYTF. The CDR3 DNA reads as TGTGCCAGCAGTTTACACGAGGTCTATGGCTACACCTTC.

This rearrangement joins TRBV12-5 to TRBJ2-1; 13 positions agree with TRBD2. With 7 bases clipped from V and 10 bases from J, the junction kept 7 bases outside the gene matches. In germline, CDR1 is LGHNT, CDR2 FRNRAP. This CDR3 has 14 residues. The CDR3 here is CASATSGRPGEQFF. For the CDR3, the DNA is TGTGCTAGTGCGACTAGCGGGAGGCCCGGGGAGCAGTTCTTC.